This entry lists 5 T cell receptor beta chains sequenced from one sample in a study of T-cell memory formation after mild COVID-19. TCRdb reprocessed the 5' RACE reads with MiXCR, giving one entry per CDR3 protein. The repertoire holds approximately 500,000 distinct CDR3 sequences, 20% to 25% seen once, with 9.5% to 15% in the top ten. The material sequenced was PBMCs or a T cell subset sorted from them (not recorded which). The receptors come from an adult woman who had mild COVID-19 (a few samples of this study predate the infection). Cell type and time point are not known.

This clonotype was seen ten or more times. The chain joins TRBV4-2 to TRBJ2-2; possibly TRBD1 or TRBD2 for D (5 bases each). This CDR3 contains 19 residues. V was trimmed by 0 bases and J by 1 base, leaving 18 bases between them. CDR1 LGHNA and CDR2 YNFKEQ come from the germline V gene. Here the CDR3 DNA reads TGTGCCAGCAGCCAAGATGGGGCGTCGAGGGGAAGGAACACCGGGGAGCTGTTTTTT. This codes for CASSQDGASRGRNTGELFF.

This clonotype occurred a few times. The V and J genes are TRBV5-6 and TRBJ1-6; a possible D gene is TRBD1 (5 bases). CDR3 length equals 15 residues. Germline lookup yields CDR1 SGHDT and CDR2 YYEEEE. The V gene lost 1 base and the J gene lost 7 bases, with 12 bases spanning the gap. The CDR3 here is CASSLKWGWNSPLHF. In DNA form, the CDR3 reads TGTGCCAGCAGCTTGAAGTGGGGGTGGAATTCACCCCTCCACTTT. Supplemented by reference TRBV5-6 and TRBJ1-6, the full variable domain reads DAGVTQSPTHLIKTRGQQVTLRCSPKSGHDTVSWYQQALGQGPQFIFQYYEEEERQRGNFPDRFSGHQFPNYSSELNVNALLLGDSALYLCASSLKWGWNSPLHFGNGTRLTVT.

This CDR3 reads CAWTITEREQDTQYF. The CDR3 DNA is TGTGCCTGGACGATTACAGAGCGGGAGCAAGATACGCAGTATTTT. The rearrangement joins TRBV30 to TRBJ2-3, with 8 bases fitting TRBD2. With V trimmed by 4 bases and J by 5 bases, 11 bases remained unmatched. The CDR3 is 15 residues long. The V gene's germline CDR1 is GTSNPN and CDR2 SVGIG (reference sequence).

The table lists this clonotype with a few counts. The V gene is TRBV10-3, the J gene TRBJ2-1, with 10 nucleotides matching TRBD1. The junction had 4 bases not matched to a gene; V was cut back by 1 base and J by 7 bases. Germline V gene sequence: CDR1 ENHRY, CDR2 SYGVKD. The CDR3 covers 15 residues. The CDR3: CAISEYGQGGNEQFF. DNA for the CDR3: TGTGCCATCAGTGAGTACGGACAGGGGGGGAATGAGCAGTTCTTC.

For the CDR3, the DNA is TGCAGTGCTAAAAGATCAGGTTTAGGAAGGATGAACACTGAAGCTTTCTTT. Amino acids: CSAKRSGLGRMNTEAFF. The chain recombines TRBV20-1 with TRBJ1-1; D not certain. Trimming stripped 4 bases from V and 0 bases from J, with 21 bases between. This CDR3 spans 17 amino acids. Germline-derived CDR1 and CDR2 are DFQATT and SNEGSKA (reference sequence).